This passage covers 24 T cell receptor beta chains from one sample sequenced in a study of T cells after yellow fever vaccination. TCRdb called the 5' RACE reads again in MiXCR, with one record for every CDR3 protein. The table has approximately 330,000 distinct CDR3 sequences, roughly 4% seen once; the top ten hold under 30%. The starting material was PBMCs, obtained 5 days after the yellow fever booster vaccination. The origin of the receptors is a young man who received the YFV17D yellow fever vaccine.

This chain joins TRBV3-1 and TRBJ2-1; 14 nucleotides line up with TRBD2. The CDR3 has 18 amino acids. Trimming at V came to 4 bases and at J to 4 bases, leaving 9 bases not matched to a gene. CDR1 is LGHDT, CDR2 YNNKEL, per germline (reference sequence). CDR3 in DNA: TGTGCCAGCAGCCCGGGGCGGTGGACTAGCGGGGGGTACAATGAGCAGTTCTTC. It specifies CASSPGRWTSGGYNEQFF.

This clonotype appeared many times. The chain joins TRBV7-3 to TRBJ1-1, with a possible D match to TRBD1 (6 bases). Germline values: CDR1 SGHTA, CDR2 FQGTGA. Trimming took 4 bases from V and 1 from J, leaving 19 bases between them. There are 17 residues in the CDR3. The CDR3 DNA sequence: TGTGCCAGCAGCTCCCACCCGGGGGCCTCTGGGAACACTGAAGCTTTCTTT. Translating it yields CASSSHPGASGNTEAFF.

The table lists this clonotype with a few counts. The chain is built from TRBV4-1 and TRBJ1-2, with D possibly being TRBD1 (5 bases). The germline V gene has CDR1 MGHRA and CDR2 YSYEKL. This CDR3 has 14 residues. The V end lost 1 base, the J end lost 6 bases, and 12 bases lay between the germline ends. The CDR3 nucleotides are TGCGCCAGCAGCCAAGTAGGCGCCAGGGATGGCTACACCTTC. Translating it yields CASSQVGARDGYTF.

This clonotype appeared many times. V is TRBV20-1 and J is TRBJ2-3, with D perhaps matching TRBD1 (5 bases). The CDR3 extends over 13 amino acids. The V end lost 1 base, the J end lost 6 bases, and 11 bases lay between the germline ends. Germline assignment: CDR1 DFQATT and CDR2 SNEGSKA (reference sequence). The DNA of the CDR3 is TGCAGTGCTAGAGTCGGACAACGGGATACGCAGTATTTT. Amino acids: CSARVGQRDTQYF.

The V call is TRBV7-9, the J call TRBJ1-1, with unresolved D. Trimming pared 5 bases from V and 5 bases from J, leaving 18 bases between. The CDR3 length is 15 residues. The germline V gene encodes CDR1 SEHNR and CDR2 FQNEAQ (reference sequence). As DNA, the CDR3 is TGTGCCAGCAGCCCTCAACAGTCAACGGGGACTGAAGCTTTCTTT. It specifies CASSPQQSTGTEAFF.

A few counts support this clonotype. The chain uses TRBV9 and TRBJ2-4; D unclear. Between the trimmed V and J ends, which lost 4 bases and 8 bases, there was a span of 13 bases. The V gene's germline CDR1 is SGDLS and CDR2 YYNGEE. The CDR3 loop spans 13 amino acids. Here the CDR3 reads CASSLLVEDIQYF. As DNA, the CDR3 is TGTGCCAGCAGCCTCTTGGTCGAGGACATTCAGTACTTC.

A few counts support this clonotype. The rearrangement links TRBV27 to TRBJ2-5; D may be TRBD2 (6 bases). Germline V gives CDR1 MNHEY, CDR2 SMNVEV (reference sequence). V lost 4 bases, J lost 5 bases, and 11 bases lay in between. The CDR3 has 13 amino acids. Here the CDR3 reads CASSWRVGETQYF. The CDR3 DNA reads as TGTGCCAGCAGTTGGAGGGTAGGCGAGACCCAGTACTTC.

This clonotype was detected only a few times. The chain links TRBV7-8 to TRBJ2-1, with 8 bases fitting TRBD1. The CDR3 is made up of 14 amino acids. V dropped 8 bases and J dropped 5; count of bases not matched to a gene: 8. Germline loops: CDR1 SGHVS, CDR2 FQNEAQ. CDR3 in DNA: TGTGCCAGCGAACCAGGGGGCTGGAACAATGAGCAGTTCTTC. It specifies CASEPGGWNNEQFF.

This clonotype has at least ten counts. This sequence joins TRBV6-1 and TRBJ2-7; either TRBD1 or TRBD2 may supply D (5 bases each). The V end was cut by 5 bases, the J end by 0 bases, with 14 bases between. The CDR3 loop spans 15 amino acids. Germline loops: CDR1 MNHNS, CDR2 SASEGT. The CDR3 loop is CASSSPGRVSYEQYF. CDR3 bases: TGTGCCAGCAGTAGCCCGGGACGGGTCTCCTACGAGCAGTACTTC.

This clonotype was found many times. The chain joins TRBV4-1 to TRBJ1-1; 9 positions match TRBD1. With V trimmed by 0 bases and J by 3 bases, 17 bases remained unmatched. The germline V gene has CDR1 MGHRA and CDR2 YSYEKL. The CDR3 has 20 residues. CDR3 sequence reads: CASSQDPGQGFFGLHTEAFF. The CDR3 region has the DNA TGCGCCAGCAGCCAAGATCCGGGACAGGGCTTTTTTGGGTTGCACACTGAAGCTTTCTTT.

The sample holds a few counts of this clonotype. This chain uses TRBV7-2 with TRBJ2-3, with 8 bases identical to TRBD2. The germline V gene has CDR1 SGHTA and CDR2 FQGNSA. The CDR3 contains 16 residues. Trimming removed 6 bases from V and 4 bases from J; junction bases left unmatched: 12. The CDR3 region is CASSRRAGGPADTQYF. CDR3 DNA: TGTGCCAGCAGTCGGAGGGCGGGGGGTCCCGCAGATACGCAGTATTTT.

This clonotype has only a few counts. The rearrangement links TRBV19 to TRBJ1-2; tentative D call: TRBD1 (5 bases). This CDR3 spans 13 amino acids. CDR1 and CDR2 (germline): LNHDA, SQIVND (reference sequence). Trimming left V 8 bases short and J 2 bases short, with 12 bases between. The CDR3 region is CASLLKGNYGYTF. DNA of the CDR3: TGTGCCAGTCTCCTTAAGGGGAACTATGGCTACACCTTC.

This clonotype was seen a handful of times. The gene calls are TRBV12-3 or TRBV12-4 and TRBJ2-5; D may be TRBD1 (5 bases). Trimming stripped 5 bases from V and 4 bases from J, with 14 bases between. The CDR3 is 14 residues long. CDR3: CASSPTGVPETQYF. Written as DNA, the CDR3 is TGTGCCAGCAGTCCAACAGGCGTACCAGAGACCCAGTACTTC.

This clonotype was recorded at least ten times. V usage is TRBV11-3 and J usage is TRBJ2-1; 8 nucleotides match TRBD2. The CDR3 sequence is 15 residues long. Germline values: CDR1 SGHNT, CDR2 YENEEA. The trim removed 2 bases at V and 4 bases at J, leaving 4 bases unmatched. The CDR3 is CASSLQGGGYNEQFF. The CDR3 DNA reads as TGTGCCAGCAGCTTACAGGGCGGGGGGTACAATGAGCAGTTCTTC.

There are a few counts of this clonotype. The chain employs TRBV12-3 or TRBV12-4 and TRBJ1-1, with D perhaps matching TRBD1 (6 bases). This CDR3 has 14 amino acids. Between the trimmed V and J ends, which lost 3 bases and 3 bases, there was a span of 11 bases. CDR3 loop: CASSFWGPDTEAFF. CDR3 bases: TGTGCCAGCAGTTTTTGGGGGCCCGACACTGAAGCTTTCTTT.

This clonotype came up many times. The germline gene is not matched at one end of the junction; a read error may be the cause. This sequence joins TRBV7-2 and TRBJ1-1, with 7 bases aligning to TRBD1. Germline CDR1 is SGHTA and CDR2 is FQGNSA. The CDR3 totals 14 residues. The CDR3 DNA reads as TGTGCCAGCAGCTTATTTGCGTCGGACAGGCAATCATTTTTT. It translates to CASSLFASDRQSFF.

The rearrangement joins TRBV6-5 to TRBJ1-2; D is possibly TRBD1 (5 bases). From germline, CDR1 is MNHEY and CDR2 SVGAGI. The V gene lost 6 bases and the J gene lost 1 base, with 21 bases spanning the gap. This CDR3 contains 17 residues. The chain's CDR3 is CASSSDNRLGFNYGYTF. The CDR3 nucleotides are TGTGCCAGCAGCTCGGACAACCGCTTGGGGTTTAACTATGGCTACACCTTC.

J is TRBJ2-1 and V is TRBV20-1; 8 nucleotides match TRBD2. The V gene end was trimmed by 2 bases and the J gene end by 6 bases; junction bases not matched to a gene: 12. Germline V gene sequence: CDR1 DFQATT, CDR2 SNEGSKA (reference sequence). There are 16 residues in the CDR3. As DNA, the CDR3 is TGCAGTGCTAGACGCCCTAGGGAGCGGGGGTTCAATGAGCAGTTCTTC. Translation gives CSARRPRERGFNEQFF.

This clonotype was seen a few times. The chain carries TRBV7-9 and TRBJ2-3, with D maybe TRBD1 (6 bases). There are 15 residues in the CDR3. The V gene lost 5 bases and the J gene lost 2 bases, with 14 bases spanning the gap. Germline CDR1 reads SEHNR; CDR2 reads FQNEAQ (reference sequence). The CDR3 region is CASSEQGSNTDTQYF. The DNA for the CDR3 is TGTGCCAGCAGCGAACAGGGCAGCAACACAGATACGCAGTATTTT.

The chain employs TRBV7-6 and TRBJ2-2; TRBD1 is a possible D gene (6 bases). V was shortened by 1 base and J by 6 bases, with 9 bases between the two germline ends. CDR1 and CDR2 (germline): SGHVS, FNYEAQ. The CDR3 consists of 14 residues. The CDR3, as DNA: TGTGCCAGCAGCTTAGACAGGGCCCCCGGGGAGCTGTTTTTT. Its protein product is CASSLDRAPGELFF.

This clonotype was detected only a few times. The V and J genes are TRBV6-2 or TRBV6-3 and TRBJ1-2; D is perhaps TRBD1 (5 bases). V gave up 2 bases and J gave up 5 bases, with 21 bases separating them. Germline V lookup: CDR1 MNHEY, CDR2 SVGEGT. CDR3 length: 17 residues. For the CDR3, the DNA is TGTGCCAGCAGTTACGCCCCAAGAGCGTCGGGACCTTATGGCTACACCTTC. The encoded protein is CASSYAPRASGPYGYTF.

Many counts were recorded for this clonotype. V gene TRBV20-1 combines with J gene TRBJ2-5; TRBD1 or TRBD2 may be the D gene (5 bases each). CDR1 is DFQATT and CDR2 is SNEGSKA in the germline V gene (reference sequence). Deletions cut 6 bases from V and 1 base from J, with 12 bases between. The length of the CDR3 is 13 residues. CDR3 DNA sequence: TGCAGTGCCCTAGTTGGGGGCCAAGAGACCCAGTACTTC. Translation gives CSALVGGQETQYF.

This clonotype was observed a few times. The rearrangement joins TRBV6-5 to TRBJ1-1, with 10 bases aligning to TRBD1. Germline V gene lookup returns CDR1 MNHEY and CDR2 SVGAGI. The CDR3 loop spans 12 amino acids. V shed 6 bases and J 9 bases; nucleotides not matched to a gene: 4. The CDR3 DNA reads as TGTGCCAGCAGACCCGACAGGGGGCAAGCTTTCTTT. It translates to CASRPDRGQAFF.

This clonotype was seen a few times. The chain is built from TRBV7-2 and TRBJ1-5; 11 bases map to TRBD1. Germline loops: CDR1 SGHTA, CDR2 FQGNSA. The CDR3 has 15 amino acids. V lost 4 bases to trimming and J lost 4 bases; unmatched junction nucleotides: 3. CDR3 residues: CASSSGQGDNQPQHF. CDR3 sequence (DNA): TGTGCCAGCAGCTCGGGACAGGGGGATAATCAGCCCCAGCATTTT.